This is a list of T cell receptor beta chains from one sample in a study of blood T cells in healthy people across ages. TCRdb processed the 5' RACE reads anew with MiXCR; each CDR3 protein has one entry. The data contain hundreds of thousands of distinct CDR3 sequences, 52% of them singletons. Material for sequencing was blood. Receptors originate from a woman at least 80 years old in good health. Each CDR3 is given with its conserved first and last residue. D genes are given only for firm matches. Clone size appears in some rows only: once, few, many, or a class for an expanded clone.

j_call	clone_size	v_call	d_call	cdr3_nt	cdr3_aa
TRBJ2-3	few	TRBV12-3/TRBV12-4	-	TGTGCCAGCACCCCTTCTGTGATGGCCCAAGATACGCAGTATTTT	CASTPSVMAQDTQYF
TRBJ2-7	-	TRBV27	TRBD1	TGTGCCAGCCTCACCTTGGGGACAGGGGCTCCCTACGAGCAGTACTTC	CASLTLGTGAPYEQYF
TRBJ2-5	few	TRBV3-1	-	TGTGCCAGCAGCCAAGAAAAGGTCAGGCATGAGCAAGAGACCCAGTACTTC	CASSQEKVRHEQETQYF
TRBJ1-1	-	TRBV20-1	-	TGCAGTGCTAGAGAAAGTTTGATTTCGAACACTGAAGCTTTCTTT	CSARESLISNTEAFF
TRBJ2-7	-	TRBV7-2	-	TGTGCCAGCAGCCGCGACCTCTACGAGCAGTACTTC	CASSRDLYEQYF
TRBJ2-6	once	TRBV29-1	-	TGCAGCGTGCGAATGACTGGGGCCAACGTCCTGACTTTC	CSVRMTGANVLTF
TRBJ2-6	many	TRBV20-1	-	TGCAGTGCTAGTAGGCACGCGACCATTCTCTCTGGGGCCAACGTCCTGACTTTC	CSASRHATILSGANVLTF
TRBJ2-7	-	TRBV7-9	TRBD2	TGTGCCAGCAGCTTTTACCGAAGCGGGGGCCACGATATCTACGAGCAGTACTTC	CASSFYRSGGHDIYEQYF
TRBJ2-4	once	TRBV7-2	-	TGTGCCAGCAGATCCGGGGAGGAGTGTGAGCAGTACTTC	CASRSGEECEQYF
TRBJ2-7	-	TRBV2	-	TGTGCCAGCGTGTTCTACAATGAGCAGTACTTC	CASVFYNEQYF
TRBJ2-7	few	TRBV2	-	TGTGCCAGCAGTTTCGGATCTAGTACCTACGAGCAGTACTTC	CASSFGSSTYEQYF
TRBJ2-5	many	TRBV5-1	-	TGCGCCAGCAGATCCCAGGGGGGGTTTGAAGAGACCCAGTACTTC	CASRSQGGFEETQYF
TRBJ1-1	once	TRBV20-1	-	TGCAGTGCTAGCCCCCAATTGAACACTGAAGCTTTCTTT	CSASPQLNTEAFF
TRBJ2-1	few	TRBV20-1	TRBD2	TGCAGTGTTTCCGGGACTAGCGCGCTAAGGGGGCAGTTCTTC	CSVSGTSALRGQFF
TRBJ1-2	-	TRBV5-6	-	TGTGCCAGCAGCTTGGGGAAAGATGGCTACACCTTC	CASSLGKDGYTF
TRBJ1-2	many	TRBV5-1	-	TGTGCCAGCAGTTTAGCGGCAGGGACCTATGGCTACACCTTC	CASSLAAGTYGYTF
TRBJ2-1	-	TRBV4-2	TRBD2	TGTGCCAGCAGGCATGAAGCGGGGGAGAACTACAATGAGCAGTTCTTC	CASRHEAGENYNEQFF
TRBJ2-1	many	TRBV20-1	TRBD2	TGCAGTGCTAGCGGCGGGGGGACCTACAATGAGCAGTTCTTC	CSASGGGTYNEQFF
TRBJ2-1	-	TRBV15	TRBD1	TGTGCCACCAGCAGATCTCCGGGACAGGGGGTTTCCAATGAGCAGTTCTTC	CATSRSPGQGVSNEQFF
TRBJ2-7	-	TRBV19	-	TGTGCCAGTAGTATGGTTGGCGGGAAGAACGAGCAGTACTTC	CASSMVGGKNEQYF
TRBJ1-2	once	TRBV7-2	-	TGTGCCAACAGCTTAGTGGTTTCTGGCTACACCTTC	CANSLVVSGYTF
TRBJ1-6	many	TRBV9	-	TGTGCCAGCAGCGTAGCGGCAGGAACTTATTCACCCCTCCACTTT	CASSVAAGTYSPLHF
TRBJ2-1	once	TRBV7-2	-	TGTGCCAGCAGCGAGGGGTCTGCACCCTACAATGAGCAGTTCTTC	CASSEGSAPYNEQFF
TRBJ2-4	-	TRBV12-3/TRBV12-4	TRBD1	TGTGTCAGCAGGGACAGTCCGTGGGACAAGCAGTACTTC	CVSRDSPWDKQYF
TRBJ2-6	-	TRBV3-1	-	TGTGCCAGCAGCAGGTCGACCCAATCTGGGGCCAACGTCCTGACTTTC	CASSRSTQSGANVLTF
TRBJ2-1	-	TRBV20-1	TRBD1	TGCAGTGCTACGCCGGGACAGGGGGCTCATGAGCAGTTCTTC	CSATPGQGAHEQFF
TRBJ1-4	-	TRBV7-9	-	TGTGCCAGCAGCTTAGACCGGGCAGGCCTCAATGAAAAACTGTTTTTT	CASSLDRAGLNEKLFF